The TCR beta chain described here comes from a study of T-cell memory formation after mild COVID-19. Study-wide results and limits: Among clones peaking at day 37 in the second wave, SARS-CoV-2 specificity remained unconfirmed. Whereas later expanders leaned CD4+, clones contracting day 15 to 85 showed a balanced CD4/CD8 makeup.

In germline, CDR1 is SGHTA, CDR2 FQGNSA. The CDR3 consists of 15 residues. J was trimmed by 8 bases and V by 4 bases; bases with no gene match: 9. MiXCR, applied by TCRdb to the 5' RACE reads, yields one record per CDR3 protein. The sample gives around 430,000 distinct CDR3 sequences, more than 15% of which show up once; roughly 21% is in the top ten. A few counts support this clonotype. Its matching antigen is unknown. The chain has TRBV7-2 and TRBJ1-2, with 11 positions matching TRBD1. The material sequenced was PBMCs or a T cell subset sorted from them (not recorded which). The sequence came from a man aged 18 to 29 who had mild COVID-19 (a few samples of this study predate the infection). Cell type and time point are not known. The DNA of the CDR3 is TGTGCCAGCAGCTATAGAGGACAGGGGGCGGGAGGCTACACCTTC. Residues: CASSYRGQGAGGYTF.